Given below is one T cell receptor beta chain in context. Sequencing was performed with immunoSEQ multiplex PCR; in TCRdb, only in-frame clones are kept and a portion is missing. In the table there are about 440,000 clones, 70% to 90% of which are singletons. CDR1 and CDR2 (germline): SGHAT, FQNNGV. The CDR3 totals 18 residues. This sample is drawn from a study of blood T cell repertoires in COVID-19. Study background: Donors in the United States, Italy and Spain gave samples during acute or convalescent COVID-19. The cDNA or gDNA used as material had been derived from T cells, B-cell-depleted T cells, or PBMCs.

Enrolled through a virtual design, the participants were between about 18 and 89 years of age and came from some 25 US areas. Participants reported their clinical history, and cohort assignment relied on those reports. Sequencing used PBMCs or T cells enriched from blood (not recorded which). This receptor was identified in a woman aged 18-29 years with acute COVID-19. This chain connects TRBV11-2 to TRBJ2-6, with 11 bases that match TRBD2. CDR3 residues: CALINGLAGGNGANVLTF. CDR3 sequence (DNA): TGTGCACTTATAAATGGTCTAGCGGGAGGAAATGGGGCCAACGTCCTGACTTTC. Using reference TRBV11-2 and TRBJ2-6 for the parts outside the CDR3, the full variable domain is EAGVAQSPRYKIIEKRQSVAFWCNPISGHATLYWYQQILGQGPKLLIQFQNNGVVDDSQLPKDRFSAERLKGVDSTLKIQPAKLEDSAVYLCALINGLAGGNGANVLTFGAGSRLTVL.